The source of this TCR beta chain is a study of T cell changes during pregnancy in multiple sclerosis. Assay used: immunoSEQ multiplex PCR; TCRdb lists only in-frame clones, some missing. Of about 56,000 clones in the sample, around 90% were seen once. This clonotype originated in a female donor with multiple sclerosis, enrolled in a pregnancy study. The sample here was CD4+ T cells from peripheral blood mononuclear cells, taken in the third trimester of pregnancy.

CDR3 coding DNA: TGTGCCAGCAGCCCAGGACAGGGGGGCAATCAGCCCCAGCATTTT. This translates into CASSPGQGGNQPQHF. V is TRBV9 and J is TRBJ1-5; TRBD1 agrees at 10 bases. Germline-derived CDR1 and CDR2 are SGDLS and YYNGEE. V lost 4 bases to trimming and J lost 2 bases; unmatched junction nucleotides: 3. The CDR3 extends over 15 amino acids. Looking up the rest from reference TRBV9 and TRBJ1-5 gives the full variable domain: DSGVTQTPKHLITATGQRVTLRCSPRSGDLSVYWYQQSLDQGLQFLIQYYNGEERAKGNILERFSAQQFPDLHSELNLSSLELGDSALYFCASSPGQGGNQPQHFGDGTRLSIL.